Here is one T cell receptor beta chain with its context. As yet, its antigen is unknown. It may be a read error: a sequence one base away is much more abundant. This CDR3 is built from 15 residues. Germline values: CDR1 LGHNA, CDR2 YSLEER. These data belong to a study of tumor-infiltrating lymphocytes in primary liver carcinoma. General observations from the study: Tumor-blood pairs (like tumor-adjacent pairs) overlapped less than tumor region pairs did.

The researchers produced TCR beta cDNA from approximately 0.45 ug total RNA with a constant-region primer. Amplification in three nested multiplex PCR rounds with slightly modified ARM-PCR gave rise to TCR beta libraries. TRBV1-TRBV30 forward primers paired with a C-beta reverse primer were used in the first two PCR rounds, which ran roughly 10 cycles each. TCRdb itself ran the multiplex PCR reads through MiXCR, one entry per CDR3 protein. The repertoire has about 310,000 distinct CDR3 sequences, 65% of them found once; the top ten carry approximately 9%. RNA was extracted from whole blood without cell sorting, alongside germline DNA.

This chain links TRBV4-3 with TRBJ2-3; the D gene could be TRBD1 or TRBD2 (5 bases each). This sequence originates from a middle-aged man with primary liver carcinoma and hepatitis B virus infection. Sequenced: peripheral blood. The CDR3 sequence: CASSQDAGTTATQYF. The CDR3 bases are TGCGCCAGCAGCCAAGACGCCGGGACCACAGCTACGCAGTATTTT.